This entry lists 2 T cell receptor beta chains sequenced from one sample in a study of blood T cell repertoires in COVID-19. The protocol was immunoSEQ multiplex PCR, while the TCRdb copy is restricted to in-frame clones and leaves out a portion. The sample includes 130,000 to 150,000 clones, roughly 87% of them seen just once. The specimen was peripheral blood. These receptors came from a human donor in a cohort sampled during active COVID-19.

V is TRBV21-1 and J is TRBJ1-2; the D call in the table, TRBD1, was not verified against the DNA. TRBV21-1 has pseudogene status. The CDR3 covers 10 residues. The CDR3 DNA reads TGTGCCAGCAGCCAGGATGGCTACACCTTC. Amino acids: CASSQDGYTF.

The chain couples TRBV29-1 to TRBJ2-7; possible D gene TRBD1, 6 bases. Germline V lookup: CDR1 SQVTM, CDR2 ANQGSEA. There are 12 residues in the CDR3. V lost 2 bases and J lost 5, with 10 bases in between. CDR3 sequence reads: CSVELPGDEQYF. The DNA for the CDR3 is TGCAGCGTTGAATTGCCAGGGGACGAGCAGTACTTC.